The 26 T cell receptor beta chains given below trace back to one sample, sequenced in a study of T cells in localized non-small cell lung cancer. Using immunoSEQ multiplex PCR, the repertoire was profiled, and TCRdb retains in-frame clones only, with some absent. This sample carries over 30,000 clones, under 90% of them seen once, and the ten largest clones take around 4.1%. This specimen consisted of peripheral blood, obtained before any cancer treatment. These receptors were obtained from a man aged 35 to 69 with stage I lung adenocarcinoma.

V usage is TRBV7-8 and J usage is TRBJ1-3; no firm D call. Germline CDR1 reads SGHVS; CDR2 reads FQNEAQ. The CDR3 extends over 14 amino acids. Trimming took 8 bases from V and 3 from J, leaving 14 bases between them. The DNA of the CDR3 is TGTGCCAGCGCCCCCCGGGTTGTTGGAAACACCATATATTTT. Translated: CASAPRVVGNTIYF.

This rearrangement joins TRBV2 to TRBJ1-6; D unresolved. This CDR3 is built from 17 residues. Trimming removed 3 bases from V and 0 bases from J, with 12 bases in between. CDR1 is SNHLY, CDR2 FYNNEI, per germline. CDR3 loop: CASSDTGHRSYNSPLHF. The DNA for the CDR3 is TGTGCCAGCAGTGACACTGGGCATCGCTCCTATAATTCACCCCTCCACTTT. The full variable domain, its missing parts supplied by reference TRBV2 and TRBJ1-6, is EPEVTQTPSHQVTQMGQEVILRCVPISNHLYFYWYRQILGQKVEFLVSFYNNEISEKSEIFDDQFSVERPDGSNFTLKIRSTKLEDSAMYFCASSDTGHRSYNSPLHFGNGTRLTVT.

The table lists this clone with a few counts. This chain uses TRBV6-6 with TRBJ1-5, with a tentative D call TRBD1 (6 bases). V was shortened by 8 bases and J by 6 bases, with 11 bases between the two germline ends. The CDR3 runs to 12 residues. Germline CDR1 reads MNHNY; CDR2 reads SVGAGI (reference sequence). CDR3 nucleotides: TGTGCCAGCTCTCAGGGGAGTCAGCCCCAGCATTTT. Amino acids: CASSQGSQPQHF.

This rearrangement joins TRBV19 to TRBJ1-1; weak D call: TRBD1 (5 bases). Trimming removed 2 bases at V and 4 bases at J, with 8 bases between. This CDR3 region has 13 residues. Per the germline V gene, CDR1 is LNHDA and CDR2 is SQIVND (reference sequence). The CDR3 region has the DNA TGTGCCAGTAGTATACGGGGCGCCACTGAAGCTTTCTTT. Amino acids: CASSIRGATEAFF.

This sequence joins TRBV11-2 and TRBJ2-5; D gene unclear. This CDR3 is 15 amino acids long. V lost 5 bases and J lost 3, with 16 bases in between. Germline V gene lookup returns CDR1 SGHAT and CDR2 FQNNGV. The chain's CDR3 is CASSPSWSTKETQYF. The CDR3 DNA sequence: TGTGCCAGCAGCCCGAGCTGGAGTACCAAAGAGACCCAGTACTTC.

The V call is TRBV7-8, the J call TRBJ1-1; TRBD1 might be the D (5 bases). This CDR3 is built from 15 residues. CDR1 and CDR2 from the germline V gene are SGHVS and FQNEAQ. V was shortened by 2 bases and J by 11 bases, with 21 bases between the two germline ends. CDR3 sequence: CASSLRLGGNDGAFF. For the CDR3, the DNA is TGTGCCAGCAGCTTAAGGCTGGGGGGTAACGATGGGGCTTTCTTT.

V and J are TRBV6-5 and TRBJ1-2; no clear D gene. This CDR3 has 14 residues. Trimming took off 6 bases at V and 2 bases at J, with 13 bases between the two ends. CDR1 is MNHEY, CDR2 SVGAGI, per germline. The CDR3 region is CASRRGRLNYGYTF. The CDR3 nucleotides are TGTGCCAGCAGACGCGGCAGGCTGAACTATGGCTACACCTTC.

The chain couples TRBV7-8 to TRBJ1-1; D uncertain. The ends were cut back, 1 base at V and 1 base at J, with 7 bases in the middle. Germline assignment: CDR1 SGHVS and CDR2 FQNEAQ. CDR3 length: 14 amino acids. CDR3 sequence (DNA): TGTGCCAGCAGCTTAGAGGTGGAGAACACTGAAGCTTTCTTT. This gives the protein CASSLEVENTEAFF.

V gene TRBV2 combines with J gene TRBJ1-1; D call uncertain. The CDR3 consists of 12 residues. Trimming stripped 6 bases from V and 10 bases from J, with 15 bases between. CDR1 and CDR2 (germline): SNHLY, FYNNEI. The CDR3 protein is CASRDPLQGAFF. The CDR3 DNA follows: TGTGCCAGCAGGGACCCGCTCCAAGGAGCTTTCTTT.

This clone appeared a single time. The V gene is TRBV15, the J gene TRBJ2-1; TRBD2 agrees at 7 bases. Germline CDR1 reads LNHNV; CDR2 reads YYDKDF (reference sequence). CDR3 length: 16 amino acids. V was pared by 3 bases and J by 5 bases, with 10 bases of the junction left unmatched. CDR3 coding DNA: TGTGCCACCAGCAGGATGAGTAGCGGGCCGAACAATGAGCAGTTCTTC. It codes for CATSRMSSGPNNEQFF. The whole variable domain, remainder taken from reference TRBV15 and TRBJ2-1, is DAMVIQNPRYQVTQFGKPVTLSCSQTLNHNVMYWYQQKSSQAPKLLFHYYDKDFNNEADTPDNFQSRRPNTSFCFLDIRSPGLGDTAMYLCATSRMSSGPNNEQFFGPGTRLTVL.

The chain carries TRBV9 and TRBJ2-1; D may be TRBD1 or TRBD2 (5 bases each). Between the trimmed V and J ends, which lost 4 bases and 7 bases, there was a span of 9 bases. Per germline, CDR1 SGDLS and CDR2 YYNGEE. The CDR3 contains 12 residues. This CDR3 is CASSPWGNEQFF. The CDR3 DNA follows: TGTGCCAGCAGCCCTTGGGGGAATGAGCAGTTCTTC.

The chain employs TRBV6-6 and TRBJ1-1; TRBD1 agrees at 11 bases. V was pared by 6 bases and J by 3 bases, with 6 bases of the junction left unmatched. This CDR3 has 15 residues. Germline V gene lookup returns CDR1 MNHNY and CDR2 SVGAGI (reference sequence). CDR3 nucleotides: TGTGCCAGCAGAAGGACAGGGGGCGGTTACACTGAAGCTTTCTTT. It codes for CASRRTGGGYTEAFF.

The rearrangement joins TRBV6-5 to TRBJ1-6; D perhaps matches TRBD1 (5 bases). The CDR3 sequence is 14 residues long. V lost 6 bases, J lost 10 bases, and 16 bases lay in between. Germline V gene sequence: CDR1 MNHEY, CDR2 SVGAGI. CDR3 DNA sequence: TGTGCCAGCAGCCTCGACAGACTATTATCACCCCTCCACTTT. Amino acid sequence: CASSLDRLLSPLHF.

The chain joins TRBV7-2 to TRBJ1-2; TRBD1 matches 9 bases. V trimming: 2 bases; J trimming: 4 bases; junction bases outside the gene matches: 8. The CDR3 spans 16 residues. Per the germline V gene, CDR1 is SGHTA and CDR2 is FQGNSA. CDR3 sequence: CASSLRTGGLSYGYTF. CDR3 coding DNA: TGTGCCAGCAGCTTACGCACAGGGGGCCTGAGCTATGGCTACACCTTC.

The chain employs TRBV19 and TRBJ1-2; 8 bases map to TRBD1. Looked up from germline, CDR1 is LNHDA and CDR2 is SQIVND (reference sequence). This CDR3 has 14 residues. V dropped 3 bases and J dropped 7; count of bases not matched to a gene: 7. CDR3 in amino acids: CASSIGDRGLGYTF. The CDR3 DNA follows: TGTGCCAGTAGTATTGGAGACAGGGGTCTTGGCTACACCTTC.

In its sample, this clone was seen once. The chain carries TRBV28 and TRBJ2-4; maybe TRBD2 (6 bases). Per the germline V gene, CDR1 is MDHEN and CDR2 is SYDVKM. The V gene lost 6 bases and the J gene lost 6 bases, with 18 bases spanning the gap. The CDR3 extends over 15 amino acids. In DNA, the CDR3 is TGTGCCAGCAGCCTCCCCGGGGTGGGGGGAAACATTCAGTACTTC. Translated: CASSLPGVGGNIQYF.

The V call is TRBV18, the J call TRBJ2-7; D is uncertain. CDR1 is KGHSH, CDR2 LQKENI, per germline. CDR3 length: 13 residues. Deletions cut 3 bases from V and 3 bases from J, with 9 bases between. CDR3 residues: CASSPNGLYEQYF. Here the CDR3 DNA reads TGTGCCAGCTCACCGAATGGCCTCTACGAGCAGTACTTC.

The V gene is TRBV19, the J gene TRBJ2-3; TRBD1 agrees at 7 bases. The CDR3 loop spans 16 amino acids. Germline V gives CDR1 LNHDA, CDR2 SQIVND (reference sequence). V lost 7 bases, J lost 4 bases, and 14 bases stayed unmatched. The CDR3, as DNA: TGTGCCAGTACCACCTCCGGGACAGTCATGGCAGATACGCAGTATTTT. Its translation: CASTTSGTVMADTQYF. The entire variable domain, with the rest obtained from reference TRBV19 and TRBJ2-3, is as follows: DGGITQSPKYLFRKEGQNVTLSCEQNLNHDAMYWYRQDPGQGLRLIYYSQIVNDFQKGDIAEGYSVSREKKESFPLTVTSAQKNPTAFYLCASTTSGTVMADTQYFGPGTRLTVL.

The chain links TRBV2 to TRBJ1-1, with D unclear. The CDR3 consists of 14 residues. Trimming left V 7 bases short and J 0 bases short, with 12 bases between. Germline lookup yields CDR1 SNHLY and CDR2 FYNNEI. The CDR3: CASTPLSMNTEAFF. The CDR3 DNA reads as TGTGCCAGCACCCCCTTATCCATGAACACTGAAGCTTTCTTT.

This clone was seen only once. The gene calls are TRBV19 and TRBJ2-7; a weak D match, TRBD2 (6 bases). The V end lost 7 bases, the J end lost 7 bases, and 20 bases lay between the germline ends. The CDR3 runs to 14 residues. Germline V CDR1 and CDR2: LNHDA, SQIVND (reference sequence). The CDR3 nucleotides read TGTGCCAGTACCCCGGGCGGGACGGCCGTGGAGCAGTACTTC. This codes for CASTPGGTAVEQYF.

J is TRBJ1-4 and V is TRBV7-6, with D possibly being TRBD1 (6 bases). The germline V gene encodes CDR1 SGHVS and CDR2 FNYEAQ. This CDR3 is built from 15 residues. V shed 6 bases and J shed 7 bases, with 18 bases lying between them. The CDR3 loop is CASRANREGREKLFF. CDR3 bases: TGTGCCAGCAGAGCTAACAGGGAGGGACGTGAAAAACTGTTTTTT.

This chain joins TRBV6-1 and TRBJ2-5; D gene ambiguous. The CDR3 contains 14 residues. V was clipped by 4 bases and J by 5 bases, with 14 bases between them. Germline V gene sequence: CDR1 MNHNS, CDR2 SASEGT. For the CDR3, the DNA is TGTGCCAGCAGTGTTGACTGGCCCATGGAGACCCAGTACTTC. Translated: CASSVDWPMETQYF.

The chain joins TRBV19 to TRBJ2-4; tentatively, D is TRBD1 (6 bases). This CDR3 has 15 residues. Germline values: CDR1 LNHDA, CDR2 SQIVND (reference sequence). V was trimmed by 5 bases and J by 7 bases, leaving 18 bases between them. CDR3 nucleotides: TGTGCCAGTAGTGAAGACAGGCCCCTCAGGAACATTCAGTACTTC. Translation gives CASSEDRPLRNIQYF.

The rearrangement links TRBV15 to TRBJ2-1; D is perhaps TRBD1 (6 bases). The V end was cut by 8 bases, the J end by 6 bases, with 14 bases between. Germline V gives CDR1 LNHNV, CDR2 YYDKDF (reference sequence). CDR3 length equals 13 residues. DNA for the CDR3: TGTGCCACCGGACCGGCAGGGGTCAATGAGCAGTTCTTC. It yields the protein CATGPAGVNEQFF.

The chain recombines TRBV5-1 with TRBJ2-3; TRBD2 is a possible D gene (5 bases). The V end was cut by 4 bases, the J end by 2 bases, with 8 bases between. Germline CDR1 SGHRS, CDR2 YFSETQ. This CDR3 spans 13 amino acids. DNA of the CDR3: TGCGCCAGCAGCCTGGGAGCCACAGATACGCAGTATTTT. It translates to CASSLGATDTQYF.

J is TRBJ1-6 and V is TRBV12-5; TRBD1 matches 7 bases. V gave up 7 bases and J gave up 10 bases; unmatched junction bases: 13. The CDR3 contains 15 residues. CDR1 is LGHNT, CDR2 FRNRAP, per germline. The CDR3 region is CASAFFRQGGSPLHF. The CDR3 DNA sequence: TGTGCTAGTGCCTTTTTCCGACAGGGAGGATCACCCCTCCACTTT.